The subject of this entry is one T cell receptor (beta chain). Its target is unknown. The entry originates in a study of T cell responses to AZD1222 COVID-19 vaccine. Study outcomes and limitations: When two AZD1222 doses had been given, Spike-specific TCR breadth and depth rose. Baseline serology detected seropositivity in only a handful of AZD1222 recipients. Donors skewed white British and female; clonal diversity was possibly underestimated. Spike as a whole was targeted by vaccine-associated CD4 TCRs, dominant at 160-218 and 743-854.

The method was immunoSEQ multiplex PCR; TCRdb's version includes in-frame clones alone and lacks a portion of them. This sample yields roughly 200,000 clones, of which 85% to 95% are seen a single time; under 1.1% belongs to the top ten. This CDR3 has 14 residues. Germline V lookup: CDR1 MNHEY, CDR2 SVGAGI. The germline V and J ends were trimmed by 11 bases and 8 bases, with 24 bases remaining between them. This receptor was obtained from an adult who received the MenACWY meningococcal vaccine as a control. The specimen was peripheral blood, collected 28 days after the second dose of the MenACWY control vaccine. The chain couples TRBV6-5 to TRBJ1-2, with D tentatively TRBD1 (5 bases). CDR3 in amino acids: CAYREGTGHEGYTF. DNA for the CDR3: TGTGCCTACCGCGAAGGTACAGGCCATGAGGGCTACACCTTC.